The next 5 T cell receptor beta chains were all read from a single sample in a study of CD8+ T cells in alopecia areata. RNA extraction was followed by reverse transcription into cDNA, which acted as the sequencing template. Sequencing was performed with immunoSEQ multiplex PCR; in TCRdb, only in-frame clones are kept and a portion is missing. The repertoire consists of some 170,000 clones, with 63% occurring once and the leading ten covering around 1.6%. The specimen was CD4+ T cells sorted from blood, collected at week 0. These receptors came from a human donor with alopecia areata.

This rearrangement joins TRBV29-1 to TRBJ1-1; D might be TRBD1 (6 bases). Germline-derived CDR1 and CDR2 are SQVTM and ANQGSEA. This CDR3 has 13 amino acids. Trimming took 4 bases from V and 5 from J, leaving 14 bases between them. The CDR3 sequence: CSVGTAEITEAFF. The DNA for the CDR3 is TGCAGCGTTGGGACAGCGGAGATAACTGAAGCTTTCTTT.

The rearrangement uses TRBV13 and TRBJ1-3; D possibly corresponds to TRBD1 (5 bases). Trimming removed 5 bases at V and 0 bases at J, with 11 bases between. CDR1 PRHDT and CDR2 FYEKMQ come from the germline V gene (reference sequence). This CDR3 is 15 amino acids long. CDR3 amino acids: CASSLGRPSGNTIYF. The CDR3 DNA reads TGTGCCAGCAGCCTGGGACGTCCCTCTGGAAACACCATATATTTT.

The chain has TRBV4-2 and TRBJ1-6; the D is unclear. V lost 4 bases, J lost 0 bases, and 13 bases lay in between. The CDR3 consists of 17 residues. The V gene's germline CDR1 is LGHNA and CDR2 YNFKEQ. In DNA form, the CDR3 reads TGTGCCAGCAGCCCACCCCTCGAAAGCTCCTATAATTCACCCCTCCACTTT. Encoded protein: CASSPPLESSYNSPLHF.

The chain couples TRBV7-9 to TRBJ2-1, with 9 bases lining up with TRBD2. Germline CDR1 reads SEHNR; CDR2 reads FQNEAQ (reference sequence). The CDR3 has 16 amino acids. Losses at the gene ends were 5 bases for V and 0 bases for J; bases not matched to a gene: 5. The CDR3 DNA reads as TGTGCCAGCAGCCCGCTAGCGGGGAGCTCCTACAATGAGCAGTTCTTC. This encodes CASSPLAGSSYNEQFF.

CDR3 residues: CASSQDSSYNSPLHF. The CDR3 DNA reads TGTGCCAGCAGCCAAGACAGCTCCTATAATTCACCCCTCCACTTT. This chain links TRBV9 with TRBJ1-6, with D perhaps TRBD1 (5 bases). The CDR3 consists of 15 residues. CDR1 is SGDLS and CDR2 is YYNGEE in the germline V gene. The V end was cut by 4 bases, the J end by 0 bases, with 8 bases between.